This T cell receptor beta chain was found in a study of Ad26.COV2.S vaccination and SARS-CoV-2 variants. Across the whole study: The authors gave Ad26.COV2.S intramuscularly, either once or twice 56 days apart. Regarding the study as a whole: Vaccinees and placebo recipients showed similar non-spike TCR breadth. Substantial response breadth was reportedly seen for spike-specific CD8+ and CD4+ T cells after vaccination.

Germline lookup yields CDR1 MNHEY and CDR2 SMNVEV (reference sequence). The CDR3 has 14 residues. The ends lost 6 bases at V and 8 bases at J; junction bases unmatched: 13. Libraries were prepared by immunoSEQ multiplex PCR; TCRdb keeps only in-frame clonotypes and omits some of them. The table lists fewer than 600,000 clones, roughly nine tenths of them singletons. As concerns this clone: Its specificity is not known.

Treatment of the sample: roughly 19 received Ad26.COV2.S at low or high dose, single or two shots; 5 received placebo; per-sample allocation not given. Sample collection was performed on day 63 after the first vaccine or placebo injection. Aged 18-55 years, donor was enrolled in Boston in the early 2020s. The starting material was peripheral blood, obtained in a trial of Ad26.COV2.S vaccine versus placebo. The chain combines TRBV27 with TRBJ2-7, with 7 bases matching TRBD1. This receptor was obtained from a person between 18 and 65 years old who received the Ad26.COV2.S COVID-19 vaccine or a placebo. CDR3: CASSHDRVAPQQYF. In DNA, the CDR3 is TGTGCCAGCAGCCACGACAGGGTTGCCCCCCAGCAGTACTTC.